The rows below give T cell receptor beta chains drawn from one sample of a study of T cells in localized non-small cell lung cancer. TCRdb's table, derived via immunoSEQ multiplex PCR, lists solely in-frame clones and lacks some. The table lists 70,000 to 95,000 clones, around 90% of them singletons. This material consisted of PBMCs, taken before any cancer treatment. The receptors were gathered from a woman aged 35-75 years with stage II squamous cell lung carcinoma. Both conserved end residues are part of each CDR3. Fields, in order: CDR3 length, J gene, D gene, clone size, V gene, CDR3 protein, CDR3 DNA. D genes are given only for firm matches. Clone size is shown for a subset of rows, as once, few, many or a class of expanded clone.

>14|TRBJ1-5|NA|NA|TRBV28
CASTLGRSNQPQHF
TGTGCCAGTACCTTGGGGCGGTCAAATCAGCCCCAGCATTTT
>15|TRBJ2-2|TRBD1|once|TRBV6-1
CASSALNRGTGELFF
TGTGCCAGCAGTGCTCTAAACAGGGGCACCGGGGAGCTGTTTTTT
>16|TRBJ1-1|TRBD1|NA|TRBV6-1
CASSAGTGATNTEAFF
TGTGCCAGCAGTGCTGGGACAGGGGCGACGAACACTGAAGCTTTCTTT
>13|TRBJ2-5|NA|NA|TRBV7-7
CASSRGAGETQYF
TGTGCTAGCAGCCGGGGAGCGGGAGAGACCCAGTACTTC
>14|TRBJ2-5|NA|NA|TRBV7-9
CASSLSVGDQTQYF
TGTGCCAGCAGCTTATCAGTAGGGGACCAGACCCAGTACTTC
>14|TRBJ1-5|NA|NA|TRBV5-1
CASSSGERNQPQHF
TGCGCCAGCAGCTCTGGAGAGCGCAATCAGCCCCAGCATTTT
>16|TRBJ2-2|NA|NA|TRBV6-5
CASSYFNIANTGELFF
TGTGCCAGCAGTTACTTTAACATAGCGAACACCGGGGAGCTGTTTTTT
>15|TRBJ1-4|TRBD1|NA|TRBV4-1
CASSYSRGTNEKLFF
TGCGCCAGCAGCTATTCCAGGGGGACTAATGAAAAACTGTTTTTT
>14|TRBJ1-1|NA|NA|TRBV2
CASSGWVGGTEAFF
TGTGCCAGCAGTGGCTGGGTGGGGGGCACTGAAGCTTTCTTT
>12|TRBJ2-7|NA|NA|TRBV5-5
CASSSAGGKQYF
TGTGCCAGCAGCTCCGCCGGGGGTAAGCAGTACTTC